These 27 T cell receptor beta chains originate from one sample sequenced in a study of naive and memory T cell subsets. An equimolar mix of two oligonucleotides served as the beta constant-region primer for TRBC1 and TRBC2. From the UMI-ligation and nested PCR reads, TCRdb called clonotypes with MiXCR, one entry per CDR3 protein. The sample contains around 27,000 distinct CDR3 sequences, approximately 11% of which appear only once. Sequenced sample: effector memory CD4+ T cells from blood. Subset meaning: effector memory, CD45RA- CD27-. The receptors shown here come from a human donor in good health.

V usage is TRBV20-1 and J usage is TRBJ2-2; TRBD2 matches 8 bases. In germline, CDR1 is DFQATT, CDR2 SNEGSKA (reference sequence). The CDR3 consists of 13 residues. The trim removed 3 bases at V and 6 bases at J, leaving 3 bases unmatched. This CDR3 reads CSASGRVSGELFF. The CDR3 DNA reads TGCAGTGCTAGCGGGAGGGTCTCCGGGGAGCTGTTTTTT.

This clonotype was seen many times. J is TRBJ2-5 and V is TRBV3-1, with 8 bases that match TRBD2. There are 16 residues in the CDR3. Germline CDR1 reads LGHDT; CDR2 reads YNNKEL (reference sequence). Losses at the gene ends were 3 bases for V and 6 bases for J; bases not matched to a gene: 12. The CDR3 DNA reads TGTGCCAGCAGCCATTTCACGGGCGGGAGGTTAAAGACCCAGTACTTC. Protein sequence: CASSHFTGGRLKTQYF.

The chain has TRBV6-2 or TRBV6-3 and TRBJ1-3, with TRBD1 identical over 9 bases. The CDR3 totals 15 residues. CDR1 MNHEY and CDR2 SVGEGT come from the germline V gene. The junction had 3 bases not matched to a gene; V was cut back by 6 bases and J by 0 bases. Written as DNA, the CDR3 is TGTGCCAGCAGAAGGGACAGGGTCTCTGGAAACACCATATATTTT. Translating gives CASRRDRVSGNTIYF.

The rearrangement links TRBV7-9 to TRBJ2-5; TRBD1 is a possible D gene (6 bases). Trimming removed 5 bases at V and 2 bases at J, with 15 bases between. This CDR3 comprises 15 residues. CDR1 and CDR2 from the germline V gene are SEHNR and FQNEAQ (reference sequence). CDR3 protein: CASSQPGQSQETQYF. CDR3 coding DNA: TGTGCCAGCAGCCAACCTGGACAGTCGCAAGAGACCCAGTACTTC.

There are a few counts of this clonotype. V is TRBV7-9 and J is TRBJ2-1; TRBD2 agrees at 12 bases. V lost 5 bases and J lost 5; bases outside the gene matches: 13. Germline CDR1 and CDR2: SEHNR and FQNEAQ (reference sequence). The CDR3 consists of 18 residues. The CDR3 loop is CASSTILGLAGSNNEQFF. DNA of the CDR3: TGTGCCAGCAGCACCATTTTAGGACTAGCGGGGTCCAACAATGAGCAGTTCTTC.

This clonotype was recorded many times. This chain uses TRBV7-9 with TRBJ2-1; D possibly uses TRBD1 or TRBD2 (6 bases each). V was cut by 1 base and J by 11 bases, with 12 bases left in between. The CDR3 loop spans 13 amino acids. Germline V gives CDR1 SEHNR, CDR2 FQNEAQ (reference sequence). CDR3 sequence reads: CASSLEGGTQQFF. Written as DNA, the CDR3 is TGTGCCAGCAGCTTAGAGGGGGGTACGCAGCAGTTCTTC.

The CDR3: CASSWGTGRTYEQYF. Written as DNA, the CDR3 is TGCGCCAGCAGCTGGGGGACAGGGAGGACCTACGAGCAGTACTTC. V usage is TRBV5-1 and J usage is TRBJ2-7; 9 bases match TRBD1. The CDR3 has 15 amino acids. The trim removed 3 bases at V and 2 bases at J, leaving 6 bases unmatched. Germline V gene data show CDR1 as SGHRS and CDR2 as YFSETQ.

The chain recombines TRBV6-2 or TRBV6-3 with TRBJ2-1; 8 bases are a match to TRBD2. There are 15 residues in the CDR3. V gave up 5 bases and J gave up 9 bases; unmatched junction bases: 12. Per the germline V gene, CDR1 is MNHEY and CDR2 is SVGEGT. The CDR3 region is CASSPSGTSEGEQFF. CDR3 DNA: TGTGCCAGCAGTCCTTCCGGGACTAGTGAGGGTGAGCAGTTCTTC.

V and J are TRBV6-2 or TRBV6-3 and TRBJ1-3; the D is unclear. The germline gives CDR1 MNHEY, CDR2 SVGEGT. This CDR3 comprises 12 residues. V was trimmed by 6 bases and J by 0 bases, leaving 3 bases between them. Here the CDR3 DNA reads TGTGCCAGCAGCCGCTCTGGAAACACCATATATTTT. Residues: CASSRSGNTIYF.

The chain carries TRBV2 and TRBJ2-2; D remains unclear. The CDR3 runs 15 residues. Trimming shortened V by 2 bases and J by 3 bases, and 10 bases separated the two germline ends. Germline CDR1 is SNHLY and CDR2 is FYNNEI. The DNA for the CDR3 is TGTGCCAGCAGTGAATCGGGCAGCTACACCGGGGAGCTGTTTTTT. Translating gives CASSESGSYTGELFF. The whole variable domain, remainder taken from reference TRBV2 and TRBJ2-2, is EPEVTQTPSHQVTQMGQEVILRCVPISNHLYFYWYRQILGQKVEFLVSFYNNEISEKSEIFDDQFSVERPDGSNFTLKIRSTKLEDSAMYFCASSESGSYTGELFFGEGSRLTVL.

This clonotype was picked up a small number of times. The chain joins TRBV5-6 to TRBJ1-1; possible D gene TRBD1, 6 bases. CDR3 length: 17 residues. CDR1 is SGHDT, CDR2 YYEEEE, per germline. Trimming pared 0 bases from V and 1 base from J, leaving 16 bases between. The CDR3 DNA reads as TGTGCCAGCAGCTTGGATTTAGGGGGGCGGCGGAACACTGAAGCTTTCTTT. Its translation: CASSLDLGGRRNTEAFF.

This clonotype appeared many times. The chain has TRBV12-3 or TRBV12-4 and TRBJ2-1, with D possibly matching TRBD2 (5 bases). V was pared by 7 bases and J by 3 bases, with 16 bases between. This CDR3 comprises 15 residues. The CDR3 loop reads CASTEPGGLYNEQFF. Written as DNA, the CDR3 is TGTGCCAGCACCGAGCCGGGTGGACTCTACAATGAGCAGTTCTTC.

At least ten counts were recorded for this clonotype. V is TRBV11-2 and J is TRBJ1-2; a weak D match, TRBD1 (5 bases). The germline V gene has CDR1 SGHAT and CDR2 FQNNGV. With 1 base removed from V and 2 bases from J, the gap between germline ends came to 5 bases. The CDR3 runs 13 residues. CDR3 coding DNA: TGTGCCAGCAGCTTAGGACAGAACTATGGCTACACCTTC. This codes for CASSLGQNYGYTF.

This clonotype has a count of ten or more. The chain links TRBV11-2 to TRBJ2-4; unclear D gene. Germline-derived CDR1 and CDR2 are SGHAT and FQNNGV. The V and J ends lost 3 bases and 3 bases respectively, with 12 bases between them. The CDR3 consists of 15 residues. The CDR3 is CASSFSASDKNIQYF. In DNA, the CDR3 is TGTGCCAGCAGCTTTTCCGCGTCGGACAAAAACATTCAGTACTTC.

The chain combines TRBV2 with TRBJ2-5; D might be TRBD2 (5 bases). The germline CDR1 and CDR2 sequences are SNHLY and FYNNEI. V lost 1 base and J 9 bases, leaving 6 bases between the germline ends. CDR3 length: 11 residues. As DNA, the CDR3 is TGTGCCAGCAGTGAAGAGGGAGCCCAGTACTTC. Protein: CASSEEGAQYF.

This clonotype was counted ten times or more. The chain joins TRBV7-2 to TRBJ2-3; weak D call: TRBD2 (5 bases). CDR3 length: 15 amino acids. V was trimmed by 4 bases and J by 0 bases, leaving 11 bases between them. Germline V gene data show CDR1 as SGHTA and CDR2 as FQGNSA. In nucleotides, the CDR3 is TGTGCCAGCAGCTATACCGGGGTGAGCACAGATACGCAGTATTTT. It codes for CASSYTGVSTDTQYF.

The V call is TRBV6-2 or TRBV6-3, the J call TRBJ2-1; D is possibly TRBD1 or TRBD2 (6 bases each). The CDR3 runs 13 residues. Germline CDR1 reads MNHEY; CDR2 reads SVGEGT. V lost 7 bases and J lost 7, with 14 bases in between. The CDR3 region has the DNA TGTGCCAGCATGGGGGGAACAGGGAATGAGCAGTTCTTC. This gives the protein CASMGGTGNEQFF.

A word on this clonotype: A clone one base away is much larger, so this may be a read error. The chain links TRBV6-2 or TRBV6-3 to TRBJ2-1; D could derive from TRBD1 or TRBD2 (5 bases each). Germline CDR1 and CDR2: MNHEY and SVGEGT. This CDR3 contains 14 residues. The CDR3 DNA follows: TGTACCAGCAGTTACGGGGCCACACGGGATGAGCAGTTCTTC. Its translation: CTSSYGATRDEQFF.

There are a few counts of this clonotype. CDR3 DNA sequence: TGTGCCAGCAGCTACATTACAGGGCCGCCTTTCTTT. This codes for CASSYITGPPFF. V is TRBV14 and J is TRBJ1-1; TRBD1 is a possible D gene (6 bases). Trimming pared 5 bases from V and 12 bases from J, leaving 16 bases between. CDR1 SGHDN and CDR2 FVKESK come from the germline V gene. The CDR3 consists of 12 residues.

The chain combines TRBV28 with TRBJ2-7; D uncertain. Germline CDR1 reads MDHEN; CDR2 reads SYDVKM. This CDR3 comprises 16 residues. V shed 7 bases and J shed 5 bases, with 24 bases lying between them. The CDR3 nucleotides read TGTGCCAGCAAACCCGCCGTCTCCACAAGGAGCCACGAGCAGTACTTC. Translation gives CASKPAVSTRSHEQYF.

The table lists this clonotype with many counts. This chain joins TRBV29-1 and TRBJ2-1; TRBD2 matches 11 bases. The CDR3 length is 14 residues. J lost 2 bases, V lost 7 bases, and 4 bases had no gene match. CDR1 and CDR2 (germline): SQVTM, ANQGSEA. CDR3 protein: CSDLSGRAYNEQFF. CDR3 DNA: TGCAGCGACCTTAGCGGGAGGGCCTACAATGAGCAGTTCTTC.

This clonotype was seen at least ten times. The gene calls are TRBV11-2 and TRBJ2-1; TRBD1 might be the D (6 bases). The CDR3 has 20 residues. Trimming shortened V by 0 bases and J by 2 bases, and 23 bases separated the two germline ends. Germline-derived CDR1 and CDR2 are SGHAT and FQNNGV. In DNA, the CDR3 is TGTGCCAGCAGCTTAGATCTTCCGTGGGGGACCAGGACAGCCTACAATGAGCAGTTCTTC. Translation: CASSLDLPWGTRTAYNEQFF. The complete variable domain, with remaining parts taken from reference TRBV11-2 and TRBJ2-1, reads EAGVAQSPRYKIIEKRQSVAFWCNPISGHATLYWYQQILGQGPKLLIQFQNNGVVDDSQLPKDRFSAERLKGVDSTLKIQPAKLEDSAVYLCASSLDLPWGTRTAYNEQFFGPGTRLTVL.

The CDR3 reads CASSLAGMGAQYF. DNA for the CDR3: TGTGCCAGCAGCTTAGCGGGGATGGGCGCCCAGTACTTC. This chain uses TRBV7-2 with TRBJ2-5; D unclear. Germline lookup yields CDR1 SGHTA and CDR2 FQGNSA. Trimming cost V 0 bases and J 9 bases, with 11 bases left between them. The CDR3 has 13 residues.

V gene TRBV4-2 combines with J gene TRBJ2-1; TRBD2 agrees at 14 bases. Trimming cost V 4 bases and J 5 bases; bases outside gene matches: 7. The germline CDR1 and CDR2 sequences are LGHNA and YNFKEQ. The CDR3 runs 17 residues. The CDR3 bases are TGTGCCAGCAGCCTGGGGGGACTAGCGGGAGCCAACAATGAGCAGTTCTTC. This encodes CASSLGGLAGANNEQFF.

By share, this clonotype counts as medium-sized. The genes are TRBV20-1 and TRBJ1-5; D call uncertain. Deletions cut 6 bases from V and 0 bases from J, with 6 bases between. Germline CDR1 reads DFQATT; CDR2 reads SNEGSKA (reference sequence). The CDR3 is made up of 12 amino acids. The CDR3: CSALISNQPQHF. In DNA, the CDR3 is TGCAGTGCCCTTATTAGCAATCAGCCCCAGCATTTT.

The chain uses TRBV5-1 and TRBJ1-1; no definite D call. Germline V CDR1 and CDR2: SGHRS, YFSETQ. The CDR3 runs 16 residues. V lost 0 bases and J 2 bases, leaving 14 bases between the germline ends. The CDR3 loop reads CASSLGLLLPNTEAFF. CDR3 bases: TGCGCCAGCAGCTTGGGCCTACTTCTTCCCAACACTGAAGCTTTCTTT.

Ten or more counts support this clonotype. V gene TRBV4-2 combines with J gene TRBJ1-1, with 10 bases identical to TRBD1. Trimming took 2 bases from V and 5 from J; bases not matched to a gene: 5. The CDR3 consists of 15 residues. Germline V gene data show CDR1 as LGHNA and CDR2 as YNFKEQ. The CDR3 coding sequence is TGTGCCAGCAGCCAACCTGGGACAGGGGTTACTGAAGCTTTCTTT. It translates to CASSQPGTGVTEAFF.